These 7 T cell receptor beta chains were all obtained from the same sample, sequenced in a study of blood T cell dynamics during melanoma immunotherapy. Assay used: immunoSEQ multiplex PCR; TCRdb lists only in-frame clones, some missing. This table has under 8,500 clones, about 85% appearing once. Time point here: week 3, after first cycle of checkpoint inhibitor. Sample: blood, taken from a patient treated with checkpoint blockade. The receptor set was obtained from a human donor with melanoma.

This CDR3 reads CASSLDVGRPQYF. The CDR3 bases are TGCGCCAGCAGCTTGGATGTGGGGAGGCCGCAGTACTTC. This sequence joins TRBV5-1 and TRBJ2-5; D is perhaps TRBD2 (6 bases). V lost 0 bases to trimming and J lost 11 bases, with 14 bases between them. CDR1 is SGHRS and CDR2 is YFSETQ in the germline V gene. CDR3 length: 13 residues.

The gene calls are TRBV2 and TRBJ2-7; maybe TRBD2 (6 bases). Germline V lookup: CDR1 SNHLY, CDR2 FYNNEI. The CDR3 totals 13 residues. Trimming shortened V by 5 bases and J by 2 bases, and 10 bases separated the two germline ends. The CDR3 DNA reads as TGTGCCAGCAGTTGGGGGGATACCTACGAGCAGTACTTC. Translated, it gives CASSWGDTYEQYF.

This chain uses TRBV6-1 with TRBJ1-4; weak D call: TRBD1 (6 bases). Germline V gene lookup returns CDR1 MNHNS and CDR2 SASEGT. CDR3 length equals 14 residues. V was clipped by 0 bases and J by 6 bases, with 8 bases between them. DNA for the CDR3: TGTGCCAGCAGTGAAGCCACAGGGTATGAAAAACTGTTTTTT. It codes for CASSEATGYEKLFF.

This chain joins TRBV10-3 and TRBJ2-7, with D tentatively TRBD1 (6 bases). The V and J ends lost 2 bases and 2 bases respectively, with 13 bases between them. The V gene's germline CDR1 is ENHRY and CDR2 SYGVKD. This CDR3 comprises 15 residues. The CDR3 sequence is CAISEQTGNPYEQYF. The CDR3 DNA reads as TGTGCCATCAGTGAGCAGACAGGAAACCCCTACGAGCAGTACTTC.

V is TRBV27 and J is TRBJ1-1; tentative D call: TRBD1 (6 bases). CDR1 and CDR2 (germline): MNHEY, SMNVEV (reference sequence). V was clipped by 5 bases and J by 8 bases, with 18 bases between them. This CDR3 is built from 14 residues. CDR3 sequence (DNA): TGTGCCAGCAGTCCGAAAGGGGGGGGGCGGGAAGCTTTCTTT. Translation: CASSPKGGGREAFF.

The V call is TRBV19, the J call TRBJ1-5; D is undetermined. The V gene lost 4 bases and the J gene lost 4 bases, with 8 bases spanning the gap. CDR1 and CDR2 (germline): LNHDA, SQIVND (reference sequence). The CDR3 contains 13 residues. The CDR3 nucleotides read TGTGCCAGTAGTAACACAGCTAATCAGCCCCAGCATTTT. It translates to CASSNTANQPQHF. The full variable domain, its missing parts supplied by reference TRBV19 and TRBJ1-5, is DGGITQSPKYLFRKEGQNVTLSCEQNLNHDAMYWYRQDPGQGLRLIYYSQIVNDFQKGDIAEGYSVSREKKESFPLTVTSAQKNPTAFYLCASSNTANQPQHFGDGTRLSIL.

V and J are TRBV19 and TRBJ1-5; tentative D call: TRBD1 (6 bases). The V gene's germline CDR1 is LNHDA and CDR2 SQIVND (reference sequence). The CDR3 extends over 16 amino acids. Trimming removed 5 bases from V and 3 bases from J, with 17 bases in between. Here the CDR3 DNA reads TGTGCCAGTAGTCCCCCCAGGGGAGGCCCCAATCAGCCCCAGCATTTT. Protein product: CASSPPRGGPNQPQHF.